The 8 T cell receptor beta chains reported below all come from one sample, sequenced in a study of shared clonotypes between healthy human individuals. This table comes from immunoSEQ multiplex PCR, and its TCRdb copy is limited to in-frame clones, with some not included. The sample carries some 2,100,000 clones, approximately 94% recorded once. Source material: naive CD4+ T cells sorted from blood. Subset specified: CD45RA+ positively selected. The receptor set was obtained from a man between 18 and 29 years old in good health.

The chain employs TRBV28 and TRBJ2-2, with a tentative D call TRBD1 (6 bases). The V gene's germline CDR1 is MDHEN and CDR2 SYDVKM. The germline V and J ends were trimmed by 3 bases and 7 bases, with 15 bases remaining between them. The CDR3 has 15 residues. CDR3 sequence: CASSFNSQGGGELFF. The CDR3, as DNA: TGTGCCAGCAGTTTCAACTCACAGGGTGGCGGGGAGCTGTTTTTT.

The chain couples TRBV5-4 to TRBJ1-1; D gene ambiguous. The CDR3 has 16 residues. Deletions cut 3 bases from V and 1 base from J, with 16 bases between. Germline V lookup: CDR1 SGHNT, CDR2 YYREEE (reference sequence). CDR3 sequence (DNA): TGTGCCAGCAGCTGGACTACCGGGATTGGGAACACTGAAGCTTTCTTT. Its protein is CASSWTTGIGNTEAFF.

The CDR3 here is CSVAPRPGDTEAFF. The CDR3 DNA reads TGCAGCGTTGCCCCAAGACCAGGGGACACTGAAGCTTTCTTT. V and J are TRBV29-1 and TRBJ1-1, with D possibly being TRBD1 (6 bases). The CDR3 runs 14 residues. Looked up from germline, CDR1 is SQVTM and CDR2 is ANQGSEA. The V gene lost 4 bases and the J gene lost 3 bases, with 15 bases spanning the gap.

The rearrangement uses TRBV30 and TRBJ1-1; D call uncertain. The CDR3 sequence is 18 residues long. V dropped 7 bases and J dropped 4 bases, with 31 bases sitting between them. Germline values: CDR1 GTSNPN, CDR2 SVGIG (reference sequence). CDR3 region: CASSSSPDPQNLGTEAFF. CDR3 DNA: TGTGCCTCCTCTTCAAGTCCGGACCCTCAAAATCTGGGCACTGAAGCTTTCTTT.

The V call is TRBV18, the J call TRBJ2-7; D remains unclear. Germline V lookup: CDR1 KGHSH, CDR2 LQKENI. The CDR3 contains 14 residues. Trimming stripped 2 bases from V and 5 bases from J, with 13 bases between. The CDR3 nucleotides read TGTGCCAGCTCACCAATCCACCCCGTAGACGAGCAGTACTTC. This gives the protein CASSPIHPVDEQYF.

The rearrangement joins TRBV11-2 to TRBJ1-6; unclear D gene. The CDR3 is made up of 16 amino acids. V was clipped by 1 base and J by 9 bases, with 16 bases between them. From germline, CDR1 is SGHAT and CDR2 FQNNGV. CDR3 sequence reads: CASSLGSGPGGSPLHF. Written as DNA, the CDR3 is TGTGCCAGCAGCTTAGGATCGGGCCCTGGCGGTTCACCCCTCCACTTT.

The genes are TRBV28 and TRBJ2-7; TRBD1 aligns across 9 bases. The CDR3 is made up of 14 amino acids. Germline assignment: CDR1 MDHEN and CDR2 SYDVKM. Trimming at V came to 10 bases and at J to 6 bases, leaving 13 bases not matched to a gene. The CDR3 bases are TGTGCCATCTTCCGCCCGGGACAGGGAGCCGAGCAGTACTTC. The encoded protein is CAIFRPGQGAEQYF. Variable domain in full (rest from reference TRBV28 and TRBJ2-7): DVKVTQSSRYLVKRTGEKVFLECVQDMDHENMFWYRQDPGLGLRLIYFSYDVKMKEKGDIPEGYSVSREKKERFSLILESASTNQTSMYLCAIFRPGQGAEQYFGPGTRLTVT.

CDR3 nucleotide sequence: TGTGCCAGCAGCTTAGGTCTAGGAAGATGGCCCGGGGAGCTGTTTTTT. As protein: CASSLGLGRWPGELFF. V is TRBV11-2 and J is TRBJ2-2; unclear D gene. Germline V CDR1 and CDR2: SGHAT, FQNNGV. Trimming took 1 base from V and 6 from J, leaving 15 bases between them. The CDR3 has 16 amino acids.